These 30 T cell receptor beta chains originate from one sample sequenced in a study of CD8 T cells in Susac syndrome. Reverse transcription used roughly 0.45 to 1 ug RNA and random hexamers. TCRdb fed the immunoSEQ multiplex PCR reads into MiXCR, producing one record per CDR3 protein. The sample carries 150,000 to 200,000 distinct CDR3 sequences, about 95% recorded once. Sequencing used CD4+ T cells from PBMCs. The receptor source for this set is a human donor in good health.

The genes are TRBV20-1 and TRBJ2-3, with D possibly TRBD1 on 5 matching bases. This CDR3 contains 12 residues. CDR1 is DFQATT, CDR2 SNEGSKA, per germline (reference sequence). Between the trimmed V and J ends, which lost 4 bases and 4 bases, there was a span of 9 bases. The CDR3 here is CSAKGLADTQYF. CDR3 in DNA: TGCAGTGCTAAGGGGTTGGCAGATACGCAGTATTTT.

CDR3: CASSSADYEQYF. CDR3 DNA sequence: TGTGCCAGCAGCTCGGCCGACTACGAGCAGTACTTC. The V call is TRBV14, the J call TRBJ2-7; no definite D call. Germline loops: CDR1 SGHDN, CDR2 FVKESK. V lost 5 bases, J lost 3 bases, and 8 bases lay in between. CDR3 length: 12 amino acids.

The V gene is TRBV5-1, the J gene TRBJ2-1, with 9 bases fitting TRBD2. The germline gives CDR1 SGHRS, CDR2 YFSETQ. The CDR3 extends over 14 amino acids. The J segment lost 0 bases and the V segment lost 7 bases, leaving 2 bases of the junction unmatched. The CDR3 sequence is CASWREGSYNEQFF. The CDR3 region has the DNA TGCGCCAGCTGGCGGGAGGGCTCCTACAATGAGCAGTTCTTC.

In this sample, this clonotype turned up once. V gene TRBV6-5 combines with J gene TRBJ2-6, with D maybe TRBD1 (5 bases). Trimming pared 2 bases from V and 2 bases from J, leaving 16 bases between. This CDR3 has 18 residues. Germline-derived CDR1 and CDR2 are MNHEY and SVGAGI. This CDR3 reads CASSYRGRVRPGANVLTF. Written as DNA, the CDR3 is TGTGCCAGCAGTTACCGAGGCAGGGTCCGACCTGGGGCCAACGTCCTGACTTTC.

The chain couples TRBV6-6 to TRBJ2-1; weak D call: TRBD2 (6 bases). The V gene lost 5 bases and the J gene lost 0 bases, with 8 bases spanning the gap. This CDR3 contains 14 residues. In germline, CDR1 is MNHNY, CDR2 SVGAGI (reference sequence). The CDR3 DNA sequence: TGTGCCAGCAGTCTAGCGAGCTCCTACAATGAGCAGTTCTTC. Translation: CASSLASSYNEQFF.

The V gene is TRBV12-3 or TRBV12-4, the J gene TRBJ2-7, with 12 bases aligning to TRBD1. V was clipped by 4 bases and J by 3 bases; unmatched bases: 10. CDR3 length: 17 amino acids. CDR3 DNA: TGTGCCAGCAGTTCAAGTGGGACAGGGGGCTATAACTACGAGCAGTACTTC. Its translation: CASSSSGTGGYNYEQYF.

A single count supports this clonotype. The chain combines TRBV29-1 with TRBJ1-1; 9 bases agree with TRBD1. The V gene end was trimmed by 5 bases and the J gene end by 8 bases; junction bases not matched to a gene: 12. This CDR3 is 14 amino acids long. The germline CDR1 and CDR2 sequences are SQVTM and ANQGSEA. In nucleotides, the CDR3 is TGCAGCGTTATGTACAGGGGGCGCGGGCCGGAAGCTTTCTTT. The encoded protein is CSVMYRGRGPEAFF.

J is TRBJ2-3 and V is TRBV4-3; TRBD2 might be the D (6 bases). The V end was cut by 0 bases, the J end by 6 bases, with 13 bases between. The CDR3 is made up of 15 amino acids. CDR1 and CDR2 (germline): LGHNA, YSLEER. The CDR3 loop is CASSQEGRDWDTQYF. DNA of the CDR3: TGCGCCAGCAGCCAAGAAGGCAGGGACTGGGATACGCAGTATTTT.

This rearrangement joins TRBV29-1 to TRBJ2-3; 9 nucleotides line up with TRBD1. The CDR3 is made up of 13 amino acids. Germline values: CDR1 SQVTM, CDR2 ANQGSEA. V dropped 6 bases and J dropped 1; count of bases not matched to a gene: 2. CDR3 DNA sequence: TGCAGCGTACGGACAGGGGGCACAGATACGCAGTATTTT. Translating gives CSVRTGGTDTQYF.

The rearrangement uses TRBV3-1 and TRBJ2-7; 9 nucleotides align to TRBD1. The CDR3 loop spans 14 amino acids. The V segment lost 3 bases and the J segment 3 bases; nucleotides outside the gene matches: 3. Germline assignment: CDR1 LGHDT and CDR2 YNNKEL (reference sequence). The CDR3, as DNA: TGTGCCAGCAGCCACTTGGGACAGGGCTACGAGCAGTACTTC. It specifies CASSHLGQGYEQYF.

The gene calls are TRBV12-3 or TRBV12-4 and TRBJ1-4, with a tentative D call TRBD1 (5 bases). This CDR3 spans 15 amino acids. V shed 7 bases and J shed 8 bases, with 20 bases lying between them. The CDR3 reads CASTRGQGLAEKLFF. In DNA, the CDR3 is TGTGCCAGCACCCGCGGCCAGGGTCTAGCCGAAAAACTGTTTTTT.

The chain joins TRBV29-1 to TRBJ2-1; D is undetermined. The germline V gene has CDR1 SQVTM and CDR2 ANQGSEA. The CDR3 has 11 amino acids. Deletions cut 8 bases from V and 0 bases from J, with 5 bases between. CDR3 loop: CSPSSYNEQFF. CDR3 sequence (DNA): TGCAGCCCCAGCTCCTACAATGAGCAGTTCTTC.

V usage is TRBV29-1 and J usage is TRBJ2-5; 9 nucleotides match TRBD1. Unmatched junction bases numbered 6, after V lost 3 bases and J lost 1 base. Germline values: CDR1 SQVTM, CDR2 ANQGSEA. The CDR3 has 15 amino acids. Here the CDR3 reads CSVDRDRVAQETQYF. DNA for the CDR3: TGCAGCGTTGACAGGGACAGGGTTGCCCAAGAGACCCAGTACTTC. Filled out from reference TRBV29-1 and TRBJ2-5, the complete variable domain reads SAVISQKPSRDICQRGTSLTIQCQVDSQVTMMFWYRQQPGQSLTLIATANQGSEATYESGFVIDKFPISRPNLTFSTLTVSNMSPEDSSIYLCSVDRDRVAQETQYFGPGTRLLVL.

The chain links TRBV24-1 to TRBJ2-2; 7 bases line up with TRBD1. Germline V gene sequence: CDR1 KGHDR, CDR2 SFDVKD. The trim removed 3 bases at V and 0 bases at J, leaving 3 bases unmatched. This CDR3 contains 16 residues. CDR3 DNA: TGTGCCACCAGTGATCCCGGGACAGCGAACACCGGGGAGCTGTTTTTT. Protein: CATSDPGTANTGELFF.

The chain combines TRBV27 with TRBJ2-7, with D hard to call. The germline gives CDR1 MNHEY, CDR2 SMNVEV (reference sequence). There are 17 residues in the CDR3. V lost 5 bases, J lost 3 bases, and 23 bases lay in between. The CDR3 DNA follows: TGTGCCAGCAGTATTAGTCGGCTACCTACATCAAACTACGAGCAGTACTTC. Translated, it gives CASSISRLPTSNYEQYF.

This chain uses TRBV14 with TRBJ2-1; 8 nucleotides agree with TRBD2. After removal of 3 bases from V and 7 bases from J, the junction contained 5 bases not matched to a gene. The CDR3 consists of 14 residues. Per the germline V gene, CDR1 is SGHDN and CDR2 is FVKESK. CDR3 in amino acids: CASSHQSGGNEQFF. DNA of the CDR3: TGTGCCAGCAGCCACCAATCGGGGGGGAATGAGCAGTTCTTC. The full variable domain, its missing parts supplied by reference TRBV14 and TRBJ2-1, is EAGVTQFPSHSVIEKGQTVTLRCDPISGHDNLYWYRRVMGKEIKFLLHFVKESKQDESGMPNNRFLAERTGGTYSTLKVQPAELEDSGVYFCASSHQSGGNEQFFGPGTRLTVL.

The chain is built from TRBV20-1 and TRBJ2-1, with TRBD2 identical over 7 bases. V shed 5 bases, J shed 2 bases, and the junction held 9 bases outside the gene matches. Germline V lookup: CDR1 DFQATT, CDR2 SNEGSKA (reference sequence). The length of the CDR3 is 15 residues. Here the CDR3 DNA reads TGCAGTGCTGAAAAGGGAGGGGTGGCCTACAATGAGCAGTTCTTC. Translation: CSAEKGGVAYNEQFF.

CDR3 residues: CSVGGQLVNTEAFF. The DNA for the CDR3 is TGCAGCGTGGGGGGACAGCTAGTGAACACTGAAGCTTTCTTT. The chain combines TRBV29-1 with TRBJ1-1; 7 positions agree with TRBD1. Germline CDR1 and CDR2: SQVTM and ANQGSEA. The CDR3 length is 14 residues. V shed 6 bases, J shed 0 bases, and the junction held 7 bases outside the gene matches.

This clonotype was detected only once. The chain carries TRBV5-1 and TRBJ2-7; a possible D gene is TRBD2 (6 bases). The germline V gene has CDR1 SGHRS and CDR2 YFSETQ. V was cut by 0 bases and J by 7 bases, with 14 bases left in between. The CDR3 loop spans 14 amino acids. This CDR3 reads CASSLGPSGEEQYF. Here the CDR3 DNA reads TGCGCCAGCAGCTTGGGACCCTCGGGAGAGGAGCAGTACTTC.

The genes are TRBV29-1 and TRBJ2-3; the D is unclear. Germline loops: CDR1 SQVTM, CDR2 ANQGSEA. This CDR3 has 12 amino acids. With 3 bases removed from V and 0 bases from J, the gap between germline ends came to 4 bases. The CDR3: CSVETSTDTQYF. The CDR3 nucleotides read TGCAGCGTTGAGACCAGCACAGATACGCAGTATTTT.

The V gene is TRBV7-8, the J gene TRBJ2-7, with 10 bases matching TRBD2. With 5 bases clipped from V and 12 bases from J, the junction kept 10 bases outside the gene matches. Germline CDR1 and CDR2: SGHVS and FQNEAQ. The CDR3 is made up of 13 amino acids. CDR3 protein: CASSMGLASGAYF. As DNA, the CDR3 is TGTGCCAGCAGCATGGGACTAGCGAGCGGCGCGTACTTC.

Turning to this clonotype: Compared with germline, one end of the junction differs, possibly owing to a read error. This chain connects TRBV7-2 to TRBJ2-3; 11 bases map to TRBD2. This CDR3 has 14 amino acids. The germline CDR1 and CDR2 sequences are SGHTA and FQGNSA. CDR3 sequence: CASTLGTSGDTQYF. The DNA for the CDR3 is TGTGCCAGCACCTTAGGGACTAGCGGAGATACGCAGTATTTT.

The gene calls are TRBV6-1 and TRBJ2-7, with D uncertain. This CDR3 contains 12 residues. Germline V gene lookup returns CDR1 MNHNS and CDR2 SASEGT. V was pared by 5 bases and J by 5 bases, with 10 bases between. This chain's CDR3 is CASSRNGNEQYF. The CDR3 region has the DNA TGTGCCAGCAGTCGAAACGGCAACGAGCAGTACTTC.

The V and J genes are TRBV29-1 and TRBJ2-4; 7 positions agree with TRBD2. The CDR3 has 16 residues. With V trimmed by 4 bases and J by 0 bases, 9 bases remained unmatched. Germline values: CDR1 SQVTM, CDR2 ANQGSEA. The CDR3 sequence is CSVGSRGGGAKNIQYF. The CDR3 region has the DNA TGCAGCGTTGGATCTCGAGGCGGGGGAGCCAAAAACATTCAGTACTTC.

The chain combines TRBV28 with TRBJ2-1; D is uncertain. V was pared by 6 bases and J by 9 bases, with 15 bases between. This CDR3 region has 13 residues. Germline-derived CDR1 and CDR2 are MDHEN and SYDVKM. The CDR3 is CASSPPGRGEQFF. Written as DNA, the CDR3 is TGTGCCAGCAGCCCACCTGGACGCGGTGAGCAGTTCTTC.

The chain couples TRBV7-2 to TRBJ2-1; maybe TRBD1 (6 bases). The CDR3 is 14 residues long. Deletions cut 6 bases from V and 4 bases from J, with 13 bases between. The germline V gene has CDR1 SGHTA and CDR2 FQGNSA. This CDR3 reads CASSAGTLYNEQFF. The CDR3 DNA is TGTGCCAGCAGTGCCGGGACACTTTACAATGAGCAGTTCTTC.

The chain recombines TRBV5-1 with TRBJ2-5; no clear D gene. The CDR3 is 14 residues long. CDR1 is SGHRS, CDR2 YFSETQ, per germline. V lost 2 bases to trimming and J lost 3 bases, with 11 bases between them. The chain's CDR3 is CASSFLRAEETQYF. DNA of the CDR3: TGCGCCAGCAGCTTCCTCCGGGCAGAAGAGACCCAGTACTTC.

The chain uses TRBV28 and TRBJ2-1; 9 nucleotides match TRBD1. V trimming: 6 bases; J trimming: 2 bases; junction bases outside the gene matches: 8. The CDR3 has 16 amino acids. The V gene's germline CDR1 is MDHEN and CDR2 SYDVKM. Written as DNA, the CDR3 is TGTGCCAGCAGGGATAGGACAGGGGCGACCTACAATGAGCAGTTCTTC. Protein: CASRDRTGATYNEQFF. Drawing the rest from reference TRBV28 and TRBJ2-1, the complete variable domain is DVKVTQSSRYLVKRTGEKVFLECVQDMDHENMFWYRQDPGLGLRLIYFSYDVKMKEKGDIPEGYSVSREKKERFSLILESASTNQTSMYLCASRDRTGATYNEQFFGPGTRLTVL.

CDR3 loop: CAISVSGTGGYGYTF. The CDR3 bases are TGTGCCATCAGCGTTTCCGGGACAGGGGGCTATGGCTACACCTTC. The chain carries TRBV10-3 and TRBJ1-2, with 11 bases matching TRBD1. Germline values: CDR1 ENHRY, CDR2 SYGVKD. This CDR3 is built from 15 residues. V was clipped by 6 bases and J by 4 bases; unmatched bases: 7.

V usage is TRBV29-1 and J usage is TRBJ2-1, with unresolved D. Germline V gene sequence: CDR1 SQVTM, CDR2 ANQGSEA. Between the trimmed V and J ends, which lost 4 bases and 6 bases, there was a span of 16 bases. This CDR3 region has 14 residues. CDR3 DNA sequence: TGCAGCGTTGGTCGTCCTAGTCCGGGCAATGAGCAGTTCTTC. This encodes CSVGRPSPGNEQFF.